What follows are 24 T cell receptor beta chains derived from one specimen sequenced in a study of T cells in narcolepsy. Generated by immunoSEQ multiplex PCR, the TCRdb table keeps only in-frame clones and is missing some. The sample carries around 28,000 clones, approximately 82% recorded once. The sequencing sample was made of CD45RA- memory CD4+ T cells from PBMCs. The receptors come from a human donor with narcolepsy.

The chain carries TRBV7-8 and TRBJ1-1; weak D call: TRBD1 (5 bases). This CDR3 has 15 amino acids. V was clipped by 3 bases and J by 1 base, with 12 bases between them. CDR1 and CDR2 from the germline V gene are SGHVS and FQNEAQ. The CDR3 spells CASSFSGTGNTEAFF. Written as DNA, the CDR3 is TGTGCCAGCAGCTTCTCCGGGACGGGGAACACTGAAGCTTTCTTT.

This clone was picked up a small number of times. The V and J genes are TRBV6-1 and TRBJ2-7; D may be TRBD1 or TRBD2 (5 bases each). Looked up from germline, CDR1 is MNHNS and CDR2 is SASEGT. V was pared by 3 bases and J by 9 bases, with 24 bases between. This CDR3 comprises 16 residues. CDR3 loop: CASSETAYEARGWQYF. As DNA, the CDR3 is TGTGCCAGCAGTGAGACGGCCTACGAGGCCCGGGGCTGGCAGTACTTC.

The chain couples TRBV7-2 to TRBJ1-5; 10 bases line up with TRBD1. The CDR3 length is 15 residues. Trimming at V came to 5 bases and at J to 4 bases, leaving 5 bases not matched to a gene. Germline loops: CDR1 SGHTA, CDR2 FQGNSA. The CDR3 sequence: CASSGTGAPNQPQHF. In nucleotides, the CDR3 is TGTGCCAGCAGCGGGACAGGGGCACCTAATCAGCCCCAGCATTTT. Using reference TRBV7-2 and TRBJ1-5 for the parts outside the CDR3, the full variable domain is GAGVSQSPSNKVTEKGKDVELRCDPISGHTALYWYRQSLGQGLEFLIYFQGNSAPDKSGLPSDRFSAERTGGSVSTLTIQRTQQEDSAVYLCASSGTGAPNQPQHFGDGTRLSIL.

The rearrangement links TRBV5-6 to TRBJ1-4; D perhaps matches TRBD1 (6 bases). Germline assignment: CDR1 SGHDT and CDR2 YYEEEE. V lost 0 bases to trimming and J lost 6 bases, with 9 bases between them. This CDR3 spans 14 amino acids. CDR3 sequence: CASSLAGVDEKLFF. The CDR3 nucleotides read TGTGCCAGCAGCTTGGCAGGGGTGGATGAAAAACTGTTTTTT.

This clone occurred once. V usage is TRBV2 and J usage is TRBJ1-2; D call uncertain. V dropped 1 base and J dropped 0 bases, with 15 bases sitting between them. The germline gives CDR1 SNHLY, CDR2 FYNNEI. This CDR3 has 17 residues. In DNA, the CDR3 is TGTGCCAGCAGTGAAGTATGGCGACACACTACTAACTATGGCTACACCTTC. The encoded protein is CASSEVWRHTTNYGYTF. Full variable domain (missing parts from reference TRBV2 and TRBJ1-2): EPEVTQTPSHQVTQMGQEVILRCVPISNHLYFYWYRQILGQKVEFLVSFYNNEISEKSEIFDDQFSVERPDGSNFTLKIRSTKLEDSAMYFCASSEVWRHTTNYGYTFGSGTRLTVV.

The V and J genes are TRBV4-1 and TRBJ1-1; no clear D gene. The CDR3 runs to 16 residues. V was trimmed by 5 bases and J by 1 base, leaving 17 bases between them. Germline assignment: CDR1 MGHRA and CDR2 YSYEKL. The CDR3, as DNA: TGCGCCAGCAGCTACAAGGAGGCCGGGTCGAACACTGAAGCTTTCTTT. Translation gives CASSYKEAGSNTEAFF.

The CDR3 bases are TGTGCCAGCAGCCGAGACAGGGTCCAGTACTTC. It yields the protein CASSRDRVQYF. V gene TRBV6-6 combines with J gene TRBJ2-7; 7 bases agree with TRBD1. CDR1 is MNHNY and CDR2 is SVGAGI in the germline V gene (reference sequence). Trimming cost V 6 bases and J 10 bases; bases outside gene matches: 6. The CDR3 spans 11 residues.

Comments on this clone: At one end the junction does not follow the germline gene, possibly because of a read error. The chain combines TRBV2 with TRBJ1-5; no firm D call. The CDR3 has 13 residues. The germline gives CDR1 SNHLY, CDR2 FYNNEI. Here the CDR3 reads CASSEGRNQPQHF. The CDR3 region has the DNA TGTGCCAGCAGTGAAGGCAGAAATCAACCCCAGCATTTT. The full variable domain, rest sourced from reference TRBV2 and TRBJ1-5, is EPEVTQTPSHQVTQMGQEVILRCVPISNHLYFYWYRQILGQKVEFLVSFYNNEISEKSEIFDDQFSVERPDGSNFTLKIRSTKLEDSAMYFCASSEGRNQPQHFGDGTRLSIL.

This clone has more than one count but fewer than ten. The chain is built from TRBV2 and TRBJ2-7; 9 bases agree with TRBD1. Trimming took 6 bases from V and 4 from J; bases not matched to a gene: 7. Looked up from germline, CDR1 is SNHLY and CDR2 is FYNNEI. The CDR3 extends over 14 amino acids. CDR3 loop: CASRDRGGIYEQYF. The CDR3 DNA follows: TGTGCCAGCAGGGACAGGGGTGGGATATACGAGCAGTACTTC.

V is TRBV19 and J is TRBJ1-2; D not certain. Trimming left V 3 bases short and J 6 bases short, with 8 bases between. In germline, CDR1 is LNHDA, CDR2 SQIVND (reference sequence). CDR3 length equals 12 residues. The CDR3 reads CASSIQDNGYTF. The CDR3 DNA reads TGTGCCAGTAGTATCCAGGATAATGGCTACACCTTC.

The chain recombines TRBV10-2 with TRBJ2-2, with a weak D call TRBD1 (5 bases). The CDR3 totals 15 residues. The V end lost 2 bases, the J end lost 7 bases, and 14 bases lay between the germline ends. Germline CDR1 and CDR2: WSHSY and SAAADI. CDR3 protein: CASSEVCKGDGELFF. Here the CDR3 DNA reads TGCGCCAGCAGTGAGGTTTGTAAAGGGGACGGGGAGCTGTTTTTT.

The chain joins TRBV4-3 to TRBJ1-5; D not certain. Trimming pared 0 bases from V and 0 bases from J, leaving 6 bases between. This CDR3 is built from 15 residues. CDR1 and CDR2 (germline): LGHNA, YSLEER. The CDR3 region is CASSQDYSSNQPQHF. For the CDR3, the DNA is TGCGCCAGCAGCCAAGATTACAGTAGCAATCAGCCCCAGCATTTT.

The chain is built from TRBV4-3 and TRBJ2-3; 8 positions match TRBD2. The germline V gene has CDR1 LGHNA and CDR2 YSLEER. CDR3 size: 18 residues. Unmatched junction bases numbered 11, after V lost 0 bases and J lost 3 bases. The CDR3 coding sequence is TGCGCCAGCAGCCAAGATCCCATAGCGGGGCGAAAGACAGATACGCAGTATTTT. Its translation is CASSQDPIAGRKTDTQYF.

The CDR3 DNA reads TGCGCCAGCAGCTTGGCCTCCGCGCAGGGAGATACGCAGTATTTT. Protein sequence: CASSLASAQGDTQYF. The chain has TRBV5-1 and TRBJ2-3; possible D gene TRBD1, 5 bases. This CDR3 region has 15 residues. Germline V gene sequence: CDR1 SGHRS, CDR2 YFSETQ. Trimming removed 0 bases at V and 5 bases at J, with 13 bases between. Looking up the rest from reference TRBV5-1 and TRBJ2-3 gives the full variable domain: KAGVTQTPRYLIKTRGQQVTLSCSPISGHRSVSWYQQTPGQGLQFLFEYFSETQRNKGNFPGRFSGRQFSNSRSEMNVSTLELGDSALYLCASSLASAQGDTQYFGPGTRLTVL.

The CDR3 loop reads CASSQDSTVGREQYF. DNA of the CDR3: TGCGCCAGCAGCCAAGATAGCACAGTGGGACGGGAGCAGTACTTC. The V gene is TRBV4-3, the J gene TRBJ2-5, with D perhaps TRBD2 (6 bases). The length of the CDR3 is 15 residues. V was clipped by 0 bases and J by 11 bases, with 19 bases between them. Germline V gene lookup returns CDR1 LGHNA and CDR2 YSLEER.

The V and J genes are TRBV5-4 and TRBJ2-5, with TRBD1 matching 7 bases. The better agreement between TRBJ2-7 and the DNA end casts doubt on the J call. Per germline, CDR1 SGHNT and CDR2 YYREEE (reference sequence). This CDR3 spans 15 amino acids. CDR3 DNA sequence: TGTGCCAGCAGCTTGGCGGGACAGAGCTCCTACGAGCAGTACTTC. It yields the protein CASSLAGQSSYEQYF.

The rearrangement links TRBV6-5 to TRBJ1-3; perhaps TRBD1 as D (6 bases). The CDR3 contains 14 residues. Germline loops: CDR1 MNHEY, CDR2 SVGAGI. V shed 0 bases and J shed 7 bases, with 10 bases lying between them. CDR3 DNA sequence: TGTGCCAGCAGTTACTCGCGGGGGGCCAACACCATATATTTT. This translates into CASSYSRGANTIYF.

The genes are TRBV7-8 and TRBJ1-5; D possibly corresponds to TRBD1 (5 bases). Trimming stripped 1 base from V and 7 bases from J, with 23 bases between. There are 18 residues in the CDR3. Germline assignment: CDR1 SGHVS and CDR2 FQNEAQ. The chain's CDR3 is CASSLVNLGAGRGQPQHF. CDR3 DNA: TGTGCCAGCAGCTTAGTGAACTTAGGGGCAGGCCGAGGCCAGCCCCAGCATTTT. Full variable domain (rest looked up from reference TRBV7-8 and TRBJ1-5): GAGVSQSPRYKVAKRGQDVALRCDPISGHVSLFWYQQALGQGPEFLTYFQNEAQLDKSGLPSDRFFAERPEGSVSTLKIQRTQQEDSAVYLCASSLVNLGAGRGQPQHFGDGTRLSIL.

This rearrangement joins TRBV20-1 to TRBJ1-2, with D unclear. V shed 3 bases and J shed 8 bases, with 10 bases lying between them. The germline gives CDR1 DFQATT, CDR2 SNEGSKA (reference sequence). The CDR3 consists of 11 residues. As DNA, the CDR3 is TGCAGTGCTAGTACGATTGGGGGCTACACCTTC. It encodes CSASTIGGYTF.

The genes are TRBV5-6 and TRBJ2-5; D gene unclear. The CDR3 sequence is 11 residues long. Germline CDR1 is SGHDT and CDR2 is YYEEEE. Trimming left V 7 bases short and J 3 bases short, with 7 bases between. CDR3 in amino acids: CASRLEETQYF. Here the CDR3 DNA reads TGTGCCAGCCGCCTGGAAGAGACCCAGTACTTC.

This chain links TRBV5-1 with TRBJ1-4, with D perhaps matching TRBD1 (6 bases). The V and J ends lost 2 bases and 6 bases respectively, with 11 bases between them. The CDR3 length is 14 residues. CDR1 SGHRS and CDR2 YFSETQ come from the germline V gene. CDR3 protein: CASSFGGRHEKLFF. The DNA of the CDR3 is TGCGCCAGCAGCTTTGGGGGGCGGCATGAAAAACTGTTTTTT. Full variable domain (remainder filled in from reference TRBV5-1 and TRBJ1-4): KAGVTQTPRYLIKTRGQQVTLSCSPISGHRSVSWYQQTPGQGLQFLFEYFSETQRNKGNFPGRFSGRQFSNSRSEMNVSTLELGDSALYLCASSFGGRHEKLFFGSGTQLSVL.

The gene calls are TRBV9 and TRBJ1-2; no definite D call. CDR1 SGDLS and CDR2 YYNGEE come from the germline V gene. The CDR3 length is 14 residues. V was pared by 3 bases and J by 4 bases, with 13 bases between. CDR3 region: CASSEAVSSYGYTF. CDR3 sequence (DNA): TGTGCCAGCAGCGAGGCAGTGAGCTCCTATGGCTACACCTTC.

The chain employs TRBV10-3 and TRBJ2-5; D unresolved. Germline V gene data show CDR1 as ENHRY and CDR2 as SYGVKD. Trimming removed 1 base at V and 2 bases at J, with 5 bases between. This CDR3 region has 13 residues. Written as DNA, the CDR3 is TGTGCCATCAGTGAGTACAGACAAGAGACCCAGTACTTC. Translation gives CAISEYRQETQYF.

A word on this clone: At the DNA level, this CDR3 is encoded by other sequences in the same sample as well. The genes are TRBV11-3 and TRBJ1-4; no reliable D call. Trimming took 1 base from V and 7 from J, leaving 10 bases between them. The CDR3 runs 14 residues. Germline values: CDR1 SGHNT, CDR2 YENEEA. CDR3 residues: CASSLGREGEKLFF. The DNA for the CDR3 is TGTGCCAGCAGCTTAGGTCGCGAAGGTGAAAAACTGTTTTTT.